One T cell receptor beta chain is described in this entry. Seattle enrolled patients during active infection and tracked them longitudinally. The data stem from a study of blood T cell repertoires in COVID-19. Study information: COVID-19 samples, acute and convalescent, were from the United States, Italy and Spain. T cells, B-cell-depleted T cells, or PBMCs supplied cDNA or gDNA.

Germline V CDR1 and CDR2: MNHEY, SVGEGT. There are 15 residues in the CDR3. Unmatched junction bases numbered 5, after V lost 2 bases and J lost 4 bases. In the authors' workflow: Amplification from reference gene primers served as the basis for estimated nucleated cell counts. Assay used: immunoSEQ multiplex PCR; TCRdb lists only in-frame clones, some missing. The V and J calls and clone size are taken from that table; D and trimming were inferred from the DNA. The sample consists of about 370,000 clones, roughly 90% of them appearing once. The specimen sequenced was peripheral blood. This receptor was obtained from a woman aged 30 to 39 with COVID-19, enrolled during active disease. This chain connects TRBV6-2 or TRBV6-3 to TRBJ2-3; 8 bases agree with TRBD2. The CDR3 region is CASSYVRLASDTQYF. CDR3 nucleotides: TGTGCCAGCAGTTACGTAAGACTAGCGTCAGATACGCAGTATTTT.